Below are 14 T cell receptor beta chains sequenced from a single sample in a study of cytomegalovirus exposure and HLA in healthy donors. PCR primers comprised 60 Vbeta and 13 Jbeta primers. TCRdb keeps only in-frame clones here, not all; method: immunoSEQ multiplex PCR. The sample records around 93,000 clones, around three fifths being singletons. Sequencing input: PBMCs. Receptors were obtained from a boy between 5 and 17 years old in good health and CMV-seropositive.

This chain connects TRBV15 to TRBJ2-7, with 11 bases matching TRBD2. Trimming removed 5 bases from V and 2 bases from J; junction bases left unmatched: 5. The germline CDR1 and CDR2 sequences are LNHNV and YYDKDF (reference sequence). This CDR3 is 15 amino acids long. DNA of the CDR3: TGTGCCACCAGCCCGACTAGCGGGAAGCCCTACGAGCAGTACTTC. It is translated as CATSPTSGKPYEQYF.

The rearrangement uses TRBV6-5 and TRBJ1-1; D is perhaps TRBD1 (6 bases). Germline lookup yields CDR1 MNHEY and CDR2 SVGAGI. Deletions cut 6 bases from V and 3 bases from J, with 14 bases between. This CDR3 region has 14 residues. The CDR3 coding sequence is TGTGCCAGCAGCCGAGGACAGTTGCACACTGAAGCTTTCTTT. Its translation: CASSRGQLHTEAFF.

The V call is TRBV28, the J call TRBJ1-5; D is uncertain. The germline CDR1 and CDR2 sequences are MDHEN and SYDVKM. The CDR3 extends over 16 amino acids. Trimming stripped 6 bases from V and 8 bases from J, with 23 bases between. CDR3 amino acids: CASSPRVSPSIEPQHF. The CDR3 DNA reads TGTGCCAGCAGCCCTCGGGTCAGCCCAAGCATCGAGCCCCAGCATTTT.

This clone was counted between two and nine times. The chain recombines TRBV7-9 with TRBJ1-1, with D perhaps TRBD1 (5 bases). Trimming cost V 6 bases and J 5 bases, with 22 bases left between them. Germline V gene data show CDR1 as SEHNR and CDR2 as FQNEAQ (reference sequence). This CDR3 has 16 amino acids. In nucleotides, the CDR3 is TGTGCCAGCAGACCCAGGGAAGGTCAGCTTATGACTGAAGCTTTCTTT. Protein product: CASRPREGQLMTEAFF.

Of note for this clone: This sample also contains other DNA sequences that code for the same CDR3. V is TRBV18 and J is TRBJ2-5; weak D call: TRBD1 (5 bases). The CDR3 is made up of 12 amino acids. Trimming took 3 bases from V and 4 from J, leaving 6 bases between them. Per germline, CDR1 KGHSH and CDR2 LQKENI. CDR3 protein: CASSPQGETQYF. The CDR3 coding sequence is TGTGCCAGCTCACCGCAGGGAGAGACCCAGTACTTC. Drawing the rest from reference TRBV18 and TRBJ2-5, the complete variable domain is NAGVMQNPRHLVRRRGQEARLRCSPMKGHSHVYWYRQLPEEGLKFMVYLQKENIIDESGMPKERFSAEFPKEGPSILRIQQVVRGDSAAYFCASSPQGETQYFGPGTRLLVL.

CDR3 amino acids: CASSYNRDSTEAFF. CDR3 sequence (DNA): TGTGCCAGCAGTTACAACCGGGACAGCACTGAAGCTTTCTTT. The chain couples TRBV6-7 to TRBJ1-1; 7 bases are shared with TRBD1. TRBV6-7 is marked as an open reading frame, function uncertain. The CDR3 sequence is 14 residues long. With 2 bases clipped from V and 4 bases from J, the junction kept 4 bases outside the gene matches.

This clone showed up just a few times. V is TRBV2 and J is TRBJ1-1; 7 bases are a match to TRBD1. Germline V gives CDR1 SNHLY, CDR2 FYNNEI. The CDR3 loop spans 13 amino acids. After removal of 6 bases from V and 5 bases from J, the junction contained 6 bases not matched to a gene. The CDR3 region is CASRANRGTEAFF. CDR3 bases: TGTGCCAGCAGGGCTAACAGGGGAACTGAAGCTTTCTTT.

The gene calls are TRBV7-9 and TRBJ2-1; the match to TRBD2 covers 10 bases. J was trimmed by 10 bases and V by 0 bases; bases with no gene match: 9. The germline gives CDR1 SEHNR, CDR2 FQNEAQ (reference sequence). This CDR3 has 16 residues. CDR3 sequence (DNA): TGTGCCAGCAGCTTAGCGCGGAGCGGGAGGGCCTGGGAGCAGTTCTTC. Translation: CASSLARSGRAWEQFF. Full variable domain (remainder filled in from reference TRBV7-9 and TRBJ2-1): DTGVSQNPRHKITKRGQNVTFRCDPISEHNRLYWYRQTLGQGPEFLTYFQNEAQLEKSRLLSDRFSAERPKGSFSTLEIQRTEQGDSAMYLCASSLARSGRAWEQFFGPGTRLTVL.

This chain links TRBV5-4 with TRBJ2-7, with D hard to call. Per the germline V gene, CDR1 is SGHNT and CDR2 is YYREEE (reference sequence). CDR3 length: 12 amino acids. Trimming removed 4 bases at V and 3 bases at J, with 8 bases between. The CDR3: CASSNEVYEQYF. Written as DNA, the CDR3 is TGTGCCAGCAGCAATGAGGTCTACGAGCAGTACTTC.

This clone was seen a handful of times. The genes are TRBV5-1 and TRBJ2-2, with 8 positions matching TRBD1. The CDR3 runs to 16 residues. Germline assignment: CDR1 SGHRS and CDR2 YFSETQ. V shed 0 bases and J 6 bases; nucleotides not matched to a gene: 7. CDR3 coding DNA: TGCGCCAGCAGCTTGGACGTGACAGGGGCGGCCGGGGAGCTGTTTTTT. This sequence encodes CASSLDVTGAAGELFF.

The sample holds a few counts of this clone. This chain joins TRBV5-6 and TRBJ2-3; no clear D gene. V shed 2 bases and J shed 6 bases, with 7 bases lying between them. In germline, CDR1 is SGHDT, CDR2 YYEEEE. This CDR3 has 12 amino acids. The CDR3 spells CASSFSTDTQYF. The CDR3 bases are TGTGCCAGCAGCTTCTCTACGGATACGCAGTATTTT.

J is TRBJ2-7 and V is TRBV4-1; the D gene is possibly TRBD1 (6 bases). Germline V gene sequence: CDR1 MGHRA, CDR2 YSYEKL. The CDR3 is made up of 15 amino acids. V gave up 4 bases and J gave up 3 bases, with 16 bases separating them. As DNA, the CDR3 is TGCGCCAGCAGCCTGGGTGAGCAGGGGCACTACGAGCAGTACTTC. It encodes CASSLGEQGHYEQYF.

This clone was observed a few times. One end of the junction does not line up with germline, which may come from a read error. The chain joins TRBV30 to TRBJ1-2, with D perhaps TRBD1 (6 bases). Germline V gene data show CDR1 as GTSNPN and CDR2 as SVGIG (reference sequence). The CDR3 covers 14 residues. CDR3 sequence reads: CAWGGPTGVGGYPF. The CDR3 nucleotides read TGTGCCTGGGGTGGGCCGACAGGCGTCGGTGGCTACCCCTTC. The entire variable domain, with the rest obtained from reference TRBV30 and TRBJ1-2, is as follows: SQTIHQWPATLVQPVGSPLSLECTVEGTSNPNLYWYRQAAGRGLQLLFYSVGIGQISSEVPQNLSASRPQDRQFILSSKKLLLSDSGFYLCAWGGPTGVGGYPFGSGTRLTVV.

This rearrangement joins TRBV7-6 to TRBJ2-3; 8 bases line up with TRBD2. V trimming: 4 bases; J trimming: 0 bases; junction bases outside the gene matches: 6. Per the germline V gene, CDR1 is SGHVS and CDR2 is FNYEAQ. CDR3 length equals 16 residues. CDR3 sequence: CASSSPAGVSTDTQYF. As DNA, the CDR3 is TGTGCCAGCAGCTCCCCAGCGGGAGTAAGCACAGATACGCAGTATTTT.